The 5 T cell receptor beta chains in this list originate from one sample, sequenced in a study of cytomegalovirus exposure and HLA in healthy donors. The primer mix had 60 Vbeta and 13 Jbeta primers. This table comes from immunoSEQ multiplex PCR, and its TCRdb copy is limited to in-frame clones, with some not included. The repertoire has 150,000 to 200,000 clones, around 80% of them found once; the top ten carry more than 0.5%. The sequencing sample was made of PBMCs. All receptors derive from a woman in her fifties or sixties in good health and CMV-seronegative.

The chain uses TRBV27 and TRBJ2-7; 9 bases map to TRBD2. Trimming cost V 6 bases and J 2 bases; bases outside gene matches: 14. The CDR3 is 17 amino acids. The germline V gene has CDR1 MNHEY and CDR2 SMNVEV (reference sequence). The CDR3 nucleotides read TGTGCCAGCAGCACCCAGCGGGAGGCTCCGGAGGCCTACGAGCAGTACTTC. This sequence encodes CASSTQREAPEAYEQYF.

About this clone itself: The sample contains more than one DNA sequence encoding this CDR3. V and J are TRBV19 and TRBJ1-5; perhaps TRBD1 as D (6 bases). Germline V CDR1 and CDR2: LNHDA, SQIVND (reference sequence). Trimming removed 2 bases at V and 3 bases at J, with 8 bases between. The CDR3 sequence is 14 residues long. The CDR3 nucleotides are TGTGCCAGTAGTATAAGGGACACCAATCAGCCCCAGCATTTT. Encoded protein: CASSIRDTNQPQHF.

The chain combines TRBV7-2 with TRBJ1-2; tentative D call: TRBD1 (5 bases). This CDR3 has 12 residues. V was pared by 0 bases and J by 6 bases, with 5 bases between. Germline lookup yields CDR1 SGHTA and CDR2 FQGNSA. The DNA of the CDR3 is TGTGCCAGCAGCTTAGCAGGGGATGGCTACACCTTC. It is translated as CASSLAGDGYTF.

The CDR3 loop reads CASSLGLTLGQGGNIQYF. CDR3 nucleotide sequence: TGTGCCAGCAGCTTAGGCCTCACCCTGGGACAGGGGGGAAACATTCAGTACTTC. The J gene is TRBJ2-4, the V gene TRBV7-8; 11 positions match TRBD1. The V gene's germline CDR1 is SGHVS and CDR2 FQNEAQ. The CDR3 has 18 amino acids. Unmatched junction bases numbered 11, after V lost 1 base and J lost 6 bases. Drawing the rest from reference TRBV7-8 and TRBJ2-4, the complete variable domain is GAGVSQSPRYKVAKRGQDVALRCDPISGHVSLFWYQQALGQGPEFLTYFQNEAQLDKSGLPSDRFFAERPEGSVSTLKIQRTQQEDSAVYLCASSLGLTLGQGGNIQYFGAGTRLSVL.

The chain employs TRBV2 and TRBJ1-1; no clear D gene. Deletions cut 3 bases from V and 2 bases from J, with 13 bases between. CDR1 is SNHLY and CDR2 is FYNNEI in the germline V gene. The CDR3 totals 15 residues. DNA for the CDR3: TGTGCCAGCAGTGACAGTAAAGGAGTTAACACTGAAGCTTTCTTT. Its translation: CASSDSKGVNTEAFF.